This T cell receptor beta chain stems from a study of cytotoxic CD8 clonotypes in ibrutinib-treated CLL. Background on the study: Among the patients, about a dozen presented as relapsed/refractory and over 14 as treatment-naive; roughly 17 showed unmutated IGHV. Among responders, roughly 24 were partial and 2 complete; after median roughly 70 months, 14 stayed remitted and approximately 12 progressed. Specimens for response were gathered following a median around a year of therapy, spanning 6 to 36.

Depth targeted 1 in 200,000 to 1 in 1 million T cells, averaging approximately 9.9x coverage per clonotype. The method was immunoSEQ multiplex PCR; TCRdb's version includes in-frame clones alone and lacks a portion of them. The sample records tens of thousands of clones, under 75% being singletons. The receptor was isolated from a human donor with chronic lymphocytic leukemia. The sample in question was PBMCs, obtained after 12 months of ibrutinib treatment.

The CDR3 is CASSLGLRQPQHF. The DNA for the CDR3 is TGTGCCAGTAGTTTGGGCCTCAGGCAGCCCCAGCATTTT. The chain employs TRBV19 and TRBJ1-5; D is undetermined. Trimming pared 5 bases from V and 7 bases from J, leaving 12 bases between. CDR3 length: 13 residues. Germline CDR1 reads LNHDA; CDR2 reads SQIVND (reference sequence).